The rows below give T cell receptor beta chains drawn from one sample of a study of T cells in Graves' hyperthyroidism and ophthalmopathy. Each CDR3 protein gets one entry after TCRdb re-called the multiplex PCR reads with MiXCR. Of about 290,000 distinct CDR3 sequences in the sample, roughly 15% were seen once. The sequenced sample was blood. These receptors originate from a woman aged 40 to 50 with Graves' hyperthyroidism. CDR3s include the opening cysteine and the closing phenylalanine or tryptophan. Fields, in order: CDR3 protein, CDR3 DNA, V gene, D gene, J gene, clone size. D genes are given only for firm matches. Part of the rows lack a size; the others show once, few, many or a class for expanded clones.

cdr3_aa: CASTPPGRYGYTF; cdr3_nt: TGTGCCAGCACCCCACCCGGGCGCTATGGCTACACCTTC; v_call: TRBV3-1; d_call: -; j_call: TRBJ1-2; clone_size: many
cdr3_aa: CASRLEYGNQPQHF; cdr3_nt: TGCGCCAGCCGTCTTGAGTACGGCAATCAGCCCCAGCATTTT; v_call: TRBV5-1; d_call: -; j_call: TRBJ1-5; clone_size: many
cdr3_aa: CASSQLAGGPGTDTQYF; cdr3_nt: TGTGCCAGCAGCCAACTAGCGGGAGGGCCAGGCACAGATACGCAGTATTTT; v_call: TRBV25-1; d_call: TRBD2; j_call: TRBJ2-3; clone_size: few
cdr3_aa: CSVVETSTTDTQYF; cdr3_nt: TGCAGCGTTGTCGAGACTAGCACTACAGATACGCAGTATTTT; v_call: TRBV29-1; d_call: TRBD2; j_call: TRBJ2-3; clone_size: once
cdr3_aa: CASSLRPQYHRAYNEQFF; cdr3_nt: TGTGCCAGCAGCCTGCGCCCCCAATACCATCGTGCCTACAATGAGCAGTTCTTC; v_call: TRBV7-2; d_call: -; j_call: TRBJ2-1; clone_size: -
cdr3_aa: CASNSLAGLGEQFF; cdr3_nt: TGTGCCAGTAATTCACTAGCGGGATTAGGTGAGCAGTTCTTC; v_call: TRBV19; d_call: TRBD2; j_call: TRBJ2-1; clone_size: -
cdr3_aa: CASSPKVSSYNEQFF; cdr3_nt: TGTGCCAGCAGCCCAAAGGTCAGCTCCTACAATGAGCAGTTCTTC; v_call: TRBV7-9; d_call: -; j_call: TRBJ2-1; clone_size: few
cdr3_aa: CASSLGSGTGFSQQYF; cdr3_nt: TGCGCCAGCAGCCTCGGCTCCGGGACAGGGTTTTCCCAGCAGTACTTC; v_call: TRBV4-1; d_call: TRBD1; j_call: TRBJ2-7; clone_size: few
cdr3_aa: CASSEQGAVEKLFF; cdr3_nt: TGTGCCAGCAGTGAACAGGGGGCGGTTGAAAAACTGTTTTTT; v_call: TRBV2; d_call: TRBD1; j_call: TRBJ1-4; clone_size: -
cdr3_aa: CASSFSILAGGLTGELFF; cdr3_nt: TGTGCCAGCAGTTTCTCGATTCTAGCGGGAGGGCTTACCGGGGAGCTGTTTTTT; v_call: TRBV27; d_call: TRBD2; j_call: TRBJ2-2; clone_size: many
cdr3_aa: CASSLLGTSQETQYF; cdr3_nt: TGTGCCAGCAGCTTACTAGGGACGTCACAAGAGACCCAGTACTTC; v_call: TRBV7-3; d_call: -; j_call: TRBJ2-5; clone_size: many
cdr3_aa: CASSWTSGETQYF; cdr3_nt: TGTGCCAGCAGTTGGACTAGCGGAGAGACCCAGTACTTC; v_call: TRBV27; d_call: TRBD2; j_call: TRBJ2-5; clone_size: many
cdr3_aa: CSAYDRGQGTEAFF; cdr3_nt: TGCAGTGCCTACGACAGGGGGCAGGGCACTGAAGCTTTCTTT; v_call: TRBV20-1; d_call: TRBD1; j_call: TRBJ1-1; clone_size: -
cdr3_aa: CASSEVGKLFF; cdr3_nt: TGTGCCAGCAGTGAAGTGGGAAAACTGTTTTTT; v_call: TRBV2; d_call: -; j_call: TRBJ1-4; clone_size: many
cdr3_aa: CASSELGSNQPQHF; cdr3_nt: TGTGCCAGCAGTGAATTAGGAAGCAATCAGCCCCAGCATTTT; v_call: TRBV2; d_call: -; j_call: TRBJ1-5; clone_size: many
cdr3_aa: CASSPDRGTQPQHF; cdr3_nt: TGTGCCAGTAGTCCGGACAGGGGCACTCAGCCCCAGCATTTT; v_call: TRBV19; d_call: TRBD1; j_call: TRBJ1-5; clone_size: -
cdr3_aa: CASSYSSTSGELNQETQYF; cdr3_nt: TGTGCCAGCAGTTACTCGTCGACTAGCGGGGAATTAAACCAAGAGACCCAGTACTTC; v_call: TRBV6-5; d_call: TRBD2; j_call: TRBJ2-5; clone_size: few
cdr3_aa: CASSPSGTGLSVETQYF; cdr3_nt: TGTGCCAGCAGCCCCTCAGGGACAGGGCTTTCTGTAGAGACCCAGTACTTC; v_call: TRBV3-1; d_call: TRBD1; j_call: TRBJ2-5; clone_size: many
cdr3_aa: CSARDWGTVNTEAFF; cdr3_nt: TGCAGTGCTAGAGATTGGGGGACAGTGAACACTGAAGCTTTCTTT; v_call: TRBV20-1; d_call: TRBD1; j_call: TRBJ1-1; clone_size: many
cdr3_aa: CASSFASGGAYNEQFF; cdr3_nt: TGTGCCAGCAGTTTCGCCTCCGGGGGCGCCTACAATGAGCAGTTCTTC; v_call: TRBV28; d_call: -; j_call: TRBJ2-1; clone_size: -
cdr3_aa: CSARDLTSGRTDNEQFF; cdr3_nt: TGCAGTGCTAGAGATCTGACTAGCGGGAGGACAGACAATGAGCAGTTCTTC; v_call: TRBV20-1; d_call: TRBD2; j_call: TRBJ2-1; clone_size: many
cdr3_aa: CSASFGTGSSLGHQPQHF; cdr3_nt: TGCAGTGCTAGCTTTGGGACAGGGAGTTCTCTTGGGCATCAGCCCCAGCATTTT; v_call: TRBV20-1; d_call: TRBD1; j_call: TRBJ1-5; clone_size: many
cdr3_aa: CASSLSRTAYGYTF; cdr3_nt: TGTGCCAGCAGTTTATCACGGACGGCCTATGGCTACACCTTC; v_call: TRBV27; d_call: -; j_call: TRBJ1-2; clone_size: -
cdr3_aa: CASSPTPLGDEKLFF; cdr3_nt: TGTGCCAGCTCACCGACGCCCCTTGGTGATGAAAAACTGTTTTTT; v_call: TRBV18; d_call: -; j_call: TRBJ1-4; clone_size: many
cdr3_aa: CASSPRKTTGTGIYEQYF; cdr3_nt: TGTGCCAGCAGCCCCCGAAAAACAACCGGGACAGGGATCTACGAGCAGTACTTC; v_call: TRBV13; d_call: TRBD1; j_call: TRBJ2-7; clone_size: many
cdr3_aa: CASSALAGGYYEQFF; cdr3_nt: TGCGCCAGCAGCGCCCTAGCGGGTGGCTACTATGAGCAGTTCTTC; v_call: TRBV5-1; d_call: TRBD2; j_call: TRBJ2-1; clone_size: many
cdr3_aa: CASSTDWSPVDEQFF; cdr3_nt: TGTGCCAGCAGTACCGACTGGTCTCCCGTGGATGAGCAGTTCTTC; v_call: TRBV6-1; d_call: -; j_call: TRBJ2-1; clone_size: few
cdr3_aa: CASSFGGGGQETQYF; cdr3_nt: TGTGCCAGCAGTTTTGGCGGAGGGGGACAAGAGACCCAGTACTTC; v_call: TRBV12-3/TRBV12-4; d_call: -; j_call: TRBJ2-5; clone_size: many
cdr3_aa: CASSLSGSGQGTSQFMNTEAFF; cdr3_nt: TGTGCCAGCAGCTTAAGCGGGTCGGGACAGGGTACCTCCCAGTTCATGAACACTGAAGCTTTCTTT; v_call: TRBV7-2; d_call: TRBD1; j_call: TRBJ1-1; clone_size: -
cdr3_aa: CAWSPGQSYNEQFF; cdr3_nt: TGTGCCTGGAGTCCGGGACAGTCCTACAATGAGCAGTTCTTC; v_call: TRBV30; d_call: TRBD1; j_call: TRBJ2-1; clone_size: many
cdr3_aa: CASSSDRAIQAFF; cdr3_nt: TGTGCCAGCAGCTCAGACAGGGCGATTCAAGCTTTCTTT; v_call: TRBV5-4; d_call: TRBD1; j_call: TRBJ1-1; clone_size: -
cdr3_aa: CASSRRGGYEQYF; cdr3_nt: TGTGCCAGCAGCCGGAGGGGAGGCTACGAGCAGTACTTC; v_call: TRBV28; d_call: -; j_call: TRBJ2-7; clone_size: many
cdr3_aa: CASSREMAGPVEGYTF; cdr3_nt: TGTGCCAGCAGCAGGGAGATGGCGGGGCCCGTGGAGGGCTACACCTTC; v_call: TRBV6-1; d_call: -; j_call: TRBJ1-2; clone_size: many
cdr3_aa: CASSSGGNTEAFF; cdr3_nt: TGTGCCAGCAGCAGCGGAGGGAACACTGAAGCTTTCTTT; v_call: TRBV11-3; d_call: -; j_call: TRBJ1-1; clone_size: many
cdr3_aa: CASSQVTPNTEAFF; cdr3_nt: TGCGCCAGCAGCCAAGTCACACCGAACACTGAAGCTTTCTTT; v_call: TRBV4-1; d_call: -; j_call: TRBJ1-1; clone_size: -
cdr3_aa: CASSLIPPVRSGNTIYF; cdr3_nt: TGTGCCAGCAGTTTAATCCCTCCCGTCCGCTCTGGAAACACCATATATTTT; v_call: TRBV27; d_call: -; j_call: TRBJ1-3; clone_size: many
cdr3_aa: CASRGSLMNTEAFF; cdr3_nt: TGTGCCAGCAGGGGATCACTCATGAACACTGAAGCTTTCTTT; v_call: TRBV2; d_call: -; j_call: TRBJ1-1; clone_size: many
cdr3_aa: CASSWQQDRSYNEQFF; cdr3_nt: TGTGCCAGCAGTTGGCAACAGGATCGCTCCTACAATGAGCAGTTCTTC; v_call: TRBV12-3/TRBV12-4; d_call: -; j_call: TRBJ2-1; clone_size: many
cdr3_aa: CASSQVLGARGNYGYTF; cdr3_nt: TGCGCCAGCAGCCAAGTTCTGGGGGCGAGAGGGAACTATGGCTACACCTTC; v_call: TRBV4-1; d_call: -; j_call: TRBJ1-2; clone_size: -
cdr3_aa: CASSLGRGDREQYF; cdr3_nt: TGTGCCAGCAGCTTAGGCAGGGGAGACAGGGAGCAGTACTTC; v_call: TRBV13; d_call: -; j_call: TRBJ2-7; clone_size: few
cdr3_aa: CASSNRDRGDEQYF; cdr3_nt: TGCGCCAGCAGCAACCGGGACAGGGGCGACGAGCAGTACTTC; v_call: TRBV5-1; d_call: TRBD1; j_call: TRBJ2-7; clone_size: many
cdr3_aa: CSVVSASMGTQYF; cdr3_nt: TGCAGCGTTGTTTCGGCCAGTATGGGGACCCAGTACTTC; v_call: TRBV29-1; d_call: -; j_call: TRBJ2-5; clone_size: many
cdr3_aa: CASSLGGGGYEQYF; cdr3_nt: TGTGCCAGCAGTTTGGGAGGGGGCGGCTACGAGCAGTACTTC; v_call: TRBV28; d_call: -; j_call: TRBJ2-7; clone_size: many
cdr3_aa: CASSEGGQGGNTIYF; cdr3_nt: TGTGCCAGCAGTGAGGGGGGACAGGGTGGAAACACCATATATTTT; v_call: TRBV6-1; d_call: TRBD1; j_call: TRBJ1-3; clone_size: few
cdr3_aa: CASNPSGPSSYEQYF; cdr3_nt: TGTGCCAGCAACCCCAGTGGTCCCAGCTCCTACGAGCAGTACTTC; v_call: TRBV7-9; d_call: -; j_call: TRBJ2-7; clone_size: many
cdr3_aa: CASSTFDGYTF; cdr3_nt: TGTGCCAGCAGCACCTTTGACGGCTACACCTTC; v_call: TRBV5-6; d_call: -; j_call: TRBJ1-2; clone_size: few
cdr3_aa: CASMTGYQETQYF; cdr3_nt: TGTGCCAGTATGACAGGGTACCAAGAGACCCAGTACTTC; v_call: TRBV11-2; d_call: TRBD1; j_call: TRBJ2-5; clone_size: many
cdr3_aa: CAWGRPLNEQFF; cdr3_nt: TGTGCCTGGGGAAGACCTCTCAATGAGCAGTTCTTC; v_call: TRBV30; d_call: -; j_call: TRBJ2-1; clone_size: many
cdr3_aa: CSVDAADETQYF; cdr3_nt: TGCAGCGTTGATGCGGCAGACGAGACCCAGTACTTC; v_call: TRBV29-1; d_call: -; j_call: TRBJ2-5; clone_size: many
cdr3_aa: CASSFSTSGSTDTQYF; cdr3_nt: TGTGCCAGCAGTTTTAGTACTAGCGGGAGCACAGATACGCAGTATTTT; v_call: TRBV11-3; d_call: TRBD2; j_call: TRBJ2-3; clone_size: many
cdr3_aa: CASSPQGAETQYF; cdr3_nt: TGTGCCAGCAGTCCCCAGGGGGCAGAGACCCAGTACTTC; v_call: TRBV27; d_call: TRBD1; j_call: TRBJ2-5; clone_size: many